This record looks at one TCR beta chain sequence and its context. Its antigen is still unknown. With V trimmed by 6 bases and J by 5 bases, 4 bases remained unmatched. CDR3 length: 13 amino acids. The data were taken from a study of T cell repertoires in cytomegalovirus infection. About the study: HLA-C-restricted CMV epitopes, recently identified, and well-studied HLA-B-restricted ones were used by the study. CMV infection together with matching HLA type was indicated by public TCR beta signatures.

Overall study findings and caveats: HLA-C-restricted CMV-specific TCR beta clonotypes prevailed in the ex vivo response.

TCRdb recomputed calls from the reads with MiXCR, one row per CDR3 protein. The data hold about half a million distinct CDR3 sequences, with roughly a third observed a single time. This specimen consisted of cultured PBMCs, obtained from culture after CMV antigen stimulation. This TCR was sampled from a human donor in good health (CMV status not recorded). Some clones in this sample may be carry-over from other donors' samples. This chain joins TRBV12-3 or TRBV12-4 and TRBJ1-5, with 7 bases lining up with TRBD1. The CDR3 reads CASSFQGDQPQHF. In nucleotides, the CDR3 is TGTGCCAGCAGCTTCCAGGGGGATCAGCCCCAGCATTTT.